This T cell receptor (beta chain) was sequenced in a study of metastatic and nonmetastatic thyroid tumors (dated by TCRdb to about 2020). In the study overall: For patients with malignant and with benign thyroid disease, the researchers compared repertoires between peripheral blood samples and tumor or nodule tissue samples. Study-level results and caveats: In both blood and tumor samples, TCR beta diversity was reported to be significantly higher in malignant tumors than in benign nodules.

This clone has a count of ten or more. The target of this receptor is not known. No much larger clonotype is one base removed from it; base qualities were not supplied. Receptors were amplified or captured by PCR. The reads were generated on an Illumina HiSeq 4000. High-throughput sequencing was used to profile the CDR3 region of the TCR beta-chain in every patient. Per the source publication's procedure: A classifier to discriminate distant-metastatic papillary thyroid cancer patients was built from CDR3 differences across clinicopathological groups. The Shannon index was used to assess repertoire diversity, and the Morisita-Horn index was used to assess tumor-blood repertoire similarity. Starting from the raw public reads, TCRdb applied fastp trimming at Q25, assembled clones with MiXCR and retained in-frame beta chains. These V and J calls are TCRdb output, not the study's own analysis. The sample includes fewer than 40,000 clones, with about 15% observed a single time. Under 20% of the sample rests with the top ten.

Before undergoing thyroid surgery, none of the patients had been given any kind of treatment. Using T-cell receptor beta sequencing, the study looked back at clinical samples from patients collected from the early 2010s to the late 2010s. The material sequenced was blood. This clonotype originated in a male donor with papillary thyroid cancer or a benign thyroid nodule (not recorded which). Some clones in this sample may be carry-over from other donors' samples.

For the CDR3, the sequence is CASSPSGRTGSYEQYF. The DNA is as follows: TGTGCCAGCAGCCCCTCCGGGAGAACAGGCTCTTACGAGCAGTACTTC. The rearranged chain carries TRBV28 and TRBJ2-7; perhaps TRBD2 is the D gene, with 6 bases matching. V is shortened by 6 bases, J by 4 bases, and the region joining them spans 22 bases. Spanning cysteine to phenylalanine, the CDR3 consists of 16 amino acids. Only the CDR3 DNA stays, 48 bases, in frame from base 1. CDR1 and CDR2 are read off the germline V gene as MDHEN and SYDVKM.